The sequence of this T cell receptor beta chain was determined in a study of blood T cell repertoires in COVID-19. Study at large: Sites across the United States, Italy and Spain contributed samples from acute and convalescent COVID-19.

TCRdb's copy holds only in-frame clones and misses some; the assay was immunoSEQ multiplex PCR. This sample has about 240,000 clones, with about four fifths found just once. V was pared by 5 bases and J by 7 bases, with 23 bases of the junction left unmatched. The CDR3 totals 19 residues. Germline V gene sequence: CDR1 MDHEN, CDR2 SYDVKM. This receptor was identified in a woman under 30 with acute or convalescent COVID-19. This chain uses TRBV28 with TRBJ1-5, with TRBD1 identical over 7 bases. Sequences were obtained from peripheral blood. As DNA, the CDR3 is TGTGCCAGCAGTCCACCTGAACAGGGGTGGGGTCTTAGCTTCCAGCCCCAGCATTTT. Amino acids: CASSPPEQGWGLSFQPQHF.